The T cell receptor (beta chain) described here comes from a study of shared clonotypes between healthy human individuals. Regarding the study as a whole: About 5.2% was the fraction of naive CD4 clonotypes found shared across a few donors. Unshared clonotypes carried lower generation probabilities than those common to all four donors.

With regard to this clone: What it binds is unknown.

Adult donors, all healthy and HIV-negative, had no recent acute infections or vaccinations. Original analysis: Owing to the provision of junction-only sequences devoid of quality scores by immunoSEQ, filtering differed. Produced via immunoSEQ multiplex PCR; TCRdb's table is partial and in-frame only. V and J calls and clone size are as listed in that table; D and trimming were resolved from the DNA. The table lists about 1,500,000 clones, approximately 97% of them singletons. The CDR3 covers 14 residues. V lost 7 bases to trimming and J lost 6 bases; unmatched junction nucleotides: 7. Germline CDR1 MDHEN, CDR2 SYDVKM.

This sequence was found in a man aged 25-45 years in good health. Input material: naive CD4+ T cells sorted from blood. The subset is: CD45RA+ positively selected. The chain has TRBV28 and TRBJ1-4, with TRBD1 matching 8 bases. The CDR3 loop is CASTSTGEDEKLFF. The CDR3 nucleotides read TGTGCCAGCACTTCGACAGGGGAGGATGAAAAACTGTTTTTT.